Listed below are T cell receptor beta chains from one sample, sequenced in a study of blood T cell repertoires in COVID-19. Some clones are missing from TCRdb's copy, which holds only in-frame ones; the method was immunoSEQ multiplex PCR. The data show 250,000 to 350,000 clones, with approximately 88% seen just once and 9.4% held by the top ten. Material for sequencing was peripheral blood. The receptors were gathered from a man in his late teens or twenties with active or convalescent COVID-19. The CDR3 runs from the conserved cysteine through the conserved F or W. Fields, in order: CDR3 length, V gene, D gene, J gene, clone size, CDR3 DNA, CDR3 protein. D genes are given only for firm matches. Only some rows state a clone size, as once, few, many or a class for expanded clones.

>17|TRBV5-5|TRBD2|TRBJ2-3|-
TGTGCCAGCAGCCCGGGAGGGACCTGGACAGGCACAGATACGCAGTATTTT
CASSPGGTWTGTDTQYF
>15|TRBV19|TRBD2|TRBJ2-7|-
TGTGCCAGTAGTATTGCTAGCGGGGGAGCCTACGAGCAGTACTTC
CASSIASGGAYEQYF
>19|TRBV11-2|TRBD2|TRBJ2-3|-
TGTGCCAGCAGCTTAGATAGGAGCGGGGGGTCCGCCCTCAAAGATACGCAGTATTTT
CASSLDRSGGSALKDTQYF
>15|TRBV23-1|TRBD2|TRBJ2-5|-
TGCGCCAGCAGTCTCCCCGCCGGGGGGTATGAGACCCAGTACTTC
CASSLPAGGYETQYF
>15|TRBV19|-|TRBJ1-1|few
TGTGCCAGTAGTATACAAGGGGGTCTCTACACTGAAGCTTTCTTT
CASSIQGGLYTEAFF
>15|TRBV5-6|-|TRBJ1-2|once
TGTGCCAGCAGCTACTGGGGGCCTAACTCCTATGGCTACACCTTC
CASSYWGPNSYGYTF
>16|TRBV4-1|-|TRBJ2-7|many
TGCGCCAGCAGCCAAGCTGACATGATTAGCTCCTACGAGCAGTACTTC
CASSQADMISSYEQYF
>15|TRBV27|TRBD2|TRBJ2-1|-
TGTGCCAGCAGGGAGGCGGGGGGCTCCTACAATGAGCAGTTCTTC
CASREAGGSYNEQFF
>14|TRBV7-9|TRBD1|TRBJ2-7|-
TGTGCCAGCAGCTGGGGACAGGGGGCATACGAGCAGTACTTC
CASSWGQGAYEQYF
>14|TRBV27|-|TRBJ2-2|-
TGTGCCAGCAGTTTACGGGGATCCCCCGGGGAGCTGTTTTTT
CASSLRGSPGELFF
>16|TRBV5-1|TRBD2|TRBJ2-5|once
TGCGCCAGCAGCTCCGGGACTAGCGGGGGACAAGAGACCCAGTACTTC
CASSSGTSGGQETQYF
>14|TRBV25-1|-|TRBJ1-6|-
TGTGCCAGCAGTTGGTCCAGGGGCGGTTCACCCCTCCACTTT
CASSWSRGGSPLHF
>13|TRBV11-2|-|TRBJ2-5|-
TGTGCCAGCAGCCCGGGGACTCGGGAGACCCAGTACTTC
CASSPGTRETQYF
>14|TRBV2|-|TRBJ2-7|-
TGTGCCAGCAGTGACAGGGGGGTAGCCTACGAGCAGTACTTC
CASSDRGVAYEQYF
>14|TRBV6-5|-|TRBJ1-3|-
TGTGCCAGCTGCGTTCGGGGTTCTGGAAACACCATATATTTT
CASCVRGSGNTIYF
>16|TRBV19|-|TRBJ2-1|-
TGTGCCAGTAGTATCGACCAGCGGGCGACCTACAATGAGCAGTTCTTC
CASSIDQRATYNEQFF
>15|TRBV7-9|TRBD1|TRBJ1-2|-
TGTGCCAGCAGCTCCACAGGGGCGCCAAGGTATGGCTACACCTTC
CASSSTGAPRYGYTF
>14|TRBV7-9|TRBD1|TRBJ2-1|-
TGTGCCAGCAGCCTCCGGGACAGGGCCAATGAGCAGTTCTTC
CASSLRDRANEQFF
>14|TRBV25-1|TRBD1|TRBJ1-1|-
TGTGCCAGCAGTGACGGCAGGGGGGATCCTGAAGCTTTCTTT
CASSDGRGDPEAFF
>16|TRBV14|TRBD1|TRBJ1-1|once
TGTGCCAGCAGCCTATTTCCGGGACAGGGAAACACTGAAGCTTTCTTT
CASSLFPGQGNTEAFF
>18|TRBV7-2|-|TRBJ1-2|-
TGTGCCAGCAGCTTACCTCCCAGACCGACATCCTCCCGCGATGGCTACACCTTC
CASSLPPRPTSSRDGYTF
>14|TRBV29-1|TRBD1|TRBJ1-4|-
TGCAGCGTAAGTAGGGACAGTGCCAATGAAAAACTGTTTTTT
CSVSRDSANEKLFF
>14|TRBV19|TRBD1|TRBJ1-6|-
TGTGCCAGTAGCCCAGGGGGATATAATTCACCCCTCCACTTT
CASSPGGYNSPLHF
>18|TRBV10-1|TRBD2|TRBJ2-7|-
TGCGCCAGCAGTGATGGTAGCGGGGGAAATACCAATTCCTACGAGCAGTACTTC
CASSDGSGGNTNSYEQYF
>22|TRBV13|-|TRBJ1-2|-
TGTGCCAGCAGCTCACGCGACCCGACCTCCGGGAGGCAGGGTACCGTAGAGGATGGCTACACCTTC
CASSSRDPTSGRQGTVEDGYTF
>18|TRBV11-2|-|TRBJ2-1|-
TGTGCCAGCAGCATAGAGACCACCTGGACTCAACTAAACAATGAGCAGTTCTTC
CASSIETTWTQLNNEQFF
>18|TRBV19|TRBD2|TRBJ2-1|-
TGTGCCAGTAGTCCCCGTCGTCTTGAGCGGGGGTGGGAAAATGAGCAGTTCTTC
CASSPRRLERGWENEQFF
>13|TRBV15|-|TRBJ2-4|-
TGTGCCACCAGCTCCCTAGCACAGGGACTTCAGTACTTC
CATSSLAQGLQYF
>13|TRBV29-1|-|TRBJ2-7|-
TGCAGCGTCCTGGCGGATCCAAACTACGAGCAGTACTTC
CSVLADPNYEQYF
>14|TRBV11-2|-|TRBJ1-2|-
TGTGCCAGCAGCTTATCTACGGGGGGGTATGGCTACACCTTC
CASSLSTGGYGYTF
>12|TRBV2|-|TRBJ1-1|-
TGTGCCAGCAACCCGACACCTCCGGCGGCTTTCTTT
CASNPTPPAAFF
>17|TRBV13|TRBD2|TRBJ2-2|-
TGTGCCAGCAGCGATAGCGGGGGGACCGCGAACACCGGGGAGCTGTTTTTT
CASSDSGGTANTGELFF
>15|TRBV13|-|TRBJ2-1|-
TGTGCCAGCAGCTTAGGGCGGGGGCCCGGTTATGAGCAGTTCTTC
CASSLGRGPGYEQFF
>16|TRBV6-6|-|TRBJ2-4|-
TGTGCCAGCAGTCACCTCACAGGGCCCCCAGATCCTATTCAGTACTTC
CASSHLTGPPDPIQYF
>17|TRBV24-1|TRBD2|TRBJ2-7|-
TGTGCCACCAGTGACTGCCTTAGCGGGGGAGTCCGGTACGAGCAGTACTTC
CATSDCLSGGVRYEQYF
>12|TRBV10-2|-|TRBJ1-2|-
TGCGCCAGCAGCAGGGATGACTATGGCTACACCTTC
CASSRDDYGYTF
>17|TRBV7-8|TRBD2|TRBJ2-3|-
TGTGCCAGCAGTCCGAGTAGCGGGGGGGCCGGCACAGATACGCAGTATTTT
CASSPSSGGAGTDTQYF
>16|TRBV18|TRBD2|TRBJ2-3|-
TGTGCCAGCTCACCCTCGGGCGGGGGGGGTGAAGATACGCAGTATTTT
CASSPSGGGGEDTQYF
>15|TRBV3-1/TRBV3-2|-|TRBJ2-7|-
TGTGCCAGCAGCCTTGTCCGGGACACAACGGGGGAGCAGTACTTC
CASSLVRDTTGEQYF